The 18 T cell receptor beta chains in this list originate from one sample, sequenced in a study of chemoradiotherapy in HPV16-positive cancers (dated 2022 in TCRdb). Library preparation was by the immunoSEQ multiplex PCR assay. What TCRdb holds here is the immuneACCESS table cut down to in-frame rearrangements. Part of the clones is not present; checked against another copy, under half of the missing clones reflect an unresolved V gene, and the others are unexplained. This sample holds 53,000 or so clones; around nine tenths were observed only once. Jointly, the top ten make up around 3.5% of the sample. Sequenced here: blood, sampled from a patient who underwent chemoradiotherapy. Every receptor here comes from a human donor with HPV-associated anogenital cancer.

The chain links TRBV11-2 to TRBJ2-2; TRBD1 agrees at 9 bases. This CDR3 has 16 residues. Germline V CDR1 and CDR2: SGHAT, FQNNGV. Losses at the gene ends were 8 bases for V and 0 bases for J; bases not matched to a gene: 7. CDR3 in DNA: TGTGCCAGCGCCCTGACAGGGGGTGCGAACACCGGGGAGCTGTTTTTT. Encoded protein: CASALTGGANTGELFF.

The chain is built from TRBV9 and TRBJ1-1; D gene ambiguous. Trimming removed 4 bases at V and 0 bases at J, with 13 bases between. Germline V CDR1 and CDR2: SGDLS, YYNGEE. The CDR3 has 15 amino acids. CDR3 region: CASSTTPGLNTEAFF. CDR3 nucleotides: TGTGCCAGCAGCACGACTCCCGGCCTGAACACTGAAGCTTTCTTT. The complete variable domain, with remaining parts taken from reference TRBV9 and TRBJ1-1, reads DSGVTQTPKHLITATGQRVTLRCSPRSGDLSVYWYQQSLDQGLQFLIQYYNGEERAKGNILERFSAQQFPDLHSELNLSSLELGDSALYFCASSTTPGLNTEAFFGQGTRLTVV.

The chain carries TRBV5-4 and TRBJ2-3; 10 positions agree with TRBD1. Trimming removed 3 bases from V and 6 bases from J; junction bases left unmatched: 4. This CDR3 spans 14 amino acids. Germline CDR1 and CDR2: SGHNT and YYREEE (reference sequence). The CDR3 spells CASSSGTGVDTQYF. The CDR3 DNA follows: TGTGCCAGCAGCTCCGGGACAGGGGTGGATACGCAGTATTTT.

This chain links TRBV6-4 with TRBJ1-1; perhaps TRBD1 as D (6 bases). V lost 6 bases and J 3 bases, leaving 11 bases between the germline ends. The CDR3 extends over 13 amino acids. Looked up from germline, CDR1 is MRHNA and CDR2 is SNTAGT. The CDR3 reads CASSAQGYTEAFF. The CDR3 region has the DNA TGTGCCAGCAGCGCGCAGGGGTACACTGAAGCTTTCTTT.

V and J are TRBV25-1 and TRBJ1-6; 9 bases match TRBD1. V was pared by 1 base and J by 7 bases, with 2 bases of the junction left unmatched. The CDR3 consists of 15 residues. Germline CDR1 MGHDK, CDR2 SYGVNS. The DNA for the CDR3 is TGTGCCAGCAGTGAATGGGGACAGGGAAATTCACCCCTCCACTTT. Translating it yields CASSEWGQGNSPLHF.

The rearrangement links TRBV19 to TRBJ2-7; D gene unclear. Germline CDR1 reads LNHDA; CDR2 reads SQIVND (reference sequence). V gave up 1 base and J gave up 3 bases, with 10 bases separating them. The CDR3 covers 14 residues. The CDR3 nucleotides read TGTGCCAGTAGTATAGGGCAAAGCAGCTACGAGCAGTACTTC. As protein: CASSIGQSSYEQYF.

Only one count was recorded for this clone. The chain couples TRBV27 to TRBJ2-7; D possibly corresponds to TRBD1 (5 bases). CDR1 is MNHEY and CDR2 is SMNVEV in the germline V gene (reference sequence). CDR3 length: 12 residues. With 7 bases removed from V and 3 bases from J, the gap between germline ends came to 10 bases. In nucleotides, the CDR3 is TGTGCCAGCAAAGGGGAAGACTACGAGCAGTACTTC. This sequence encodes CASKGEDYEQYF.

The CDR3 DNA reads as TGTGCCAGCAGCACGCAGAGGGTTCGCCGTTACAATGAGCAGTTCTTC. Residues: CASSTQRVRRYNEQFF. This chain uses TRBV21-1 with TRBJ2-1; the D segment call TRBD2 is taken from the table without a DNA check. TRBV21-1 is a pseudogene. CDR3 length equals 16 residues.

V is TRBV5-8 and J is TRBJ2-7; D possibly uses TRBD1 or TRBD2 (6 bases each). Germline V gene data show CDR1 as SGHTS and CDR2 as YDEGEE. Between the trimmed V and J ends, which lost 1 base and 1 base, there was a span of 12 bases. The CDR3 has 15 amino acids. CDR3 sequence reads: CASSLRGLQSYEQYF. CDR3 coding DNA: TGTGCCAGCAGCTTGCGGGGGCTCCAATCCTACGAGCAGTACTTC.

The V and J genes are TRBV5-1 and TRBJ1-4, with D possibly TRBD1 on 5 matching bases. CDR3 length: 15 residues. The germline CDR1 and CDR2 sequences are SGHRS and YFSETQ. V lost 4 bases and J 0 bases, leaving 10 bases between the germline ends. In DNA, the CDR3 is TGCGCCAGCAGCCGAGACAGAACAACTAATGAAAAACTGTTTTTT. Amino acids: CASSRDRTTNEKLFF.

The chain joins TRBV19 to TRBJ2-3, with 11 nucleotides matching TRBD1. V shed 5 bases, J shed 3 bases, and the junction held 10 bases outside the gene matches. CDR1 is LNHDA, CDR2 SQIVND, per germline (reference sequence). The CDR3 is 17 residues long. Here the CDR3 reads CASSPTYGTGGTDTQYF. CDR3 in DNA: TGTGCCAGTAGTCCAACCTACGGGACAGGGGGGACAGATACGCAGTATTTT.

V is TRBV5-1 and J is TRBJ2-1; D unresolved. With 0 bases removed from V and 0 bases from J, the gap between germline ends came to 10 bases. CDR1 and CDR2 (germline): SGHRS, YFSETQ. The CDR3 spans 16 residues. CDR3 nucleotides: TGCGCCAGCAGCTTGGAACAGCCTCGCTCCTACAATGAGCAGTTCTTC. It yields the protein CASSLEQPRSYNEQFF. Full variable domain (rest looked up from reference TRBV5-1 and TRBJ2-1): KAGVTQTPRYLIKTRGQQVTLSCSPISGHRSVSWYQQTPGQGLQFLFEYFSETQRNKGNFPGRFSGRQFSNSRSEMNVSTLELGDSALYLCASSLEQPRSYNEQFFGPGTRLTVL.

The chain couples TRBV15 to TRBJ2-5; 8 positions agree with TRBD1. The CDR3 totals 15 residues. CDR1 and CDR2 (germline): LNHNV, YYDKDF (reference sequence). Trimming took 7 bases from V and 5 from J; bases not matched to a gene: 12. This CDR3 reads CATKPPPGGMETQYF. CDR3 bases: TGTGCCACCAAACCACCGCCAGGGGGCATGGAGACCCAGTACTTC.

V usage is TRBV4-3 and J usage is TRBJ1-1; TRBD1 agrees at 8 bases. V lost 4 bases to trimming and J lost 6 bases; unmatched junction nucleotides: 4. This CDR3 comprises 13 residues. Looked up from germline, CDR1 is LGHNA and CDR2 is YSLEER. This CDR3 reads CASSRTDRAEAFF. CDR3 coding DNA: TGCGCCAGCAGCCGGACGGACAGGGCTGAAGCTTTCTTT.

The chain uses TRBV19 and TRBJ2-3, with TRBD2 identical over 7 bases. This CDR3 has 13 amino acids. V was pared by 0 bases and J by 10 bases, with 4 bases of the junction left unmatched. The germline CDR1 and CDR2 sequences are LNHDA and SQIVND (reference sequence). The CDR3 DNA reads TGTGCCAGTAGTATAGAAGCGGGGAAGGCGCAGTATTTT. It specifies CASSIEAGKAQYF.

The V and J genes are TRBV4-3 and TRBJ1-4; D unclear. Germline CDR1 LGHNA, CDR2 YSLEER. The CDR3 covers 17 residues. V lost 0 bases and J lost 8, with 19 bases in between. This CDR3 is CASSQDYSARAIEKLFF. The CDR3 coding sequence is TGCGCCAGCAGCCAAGATTATAGTGCTCGGGCGATAGAAAAACTGTTTTTT.

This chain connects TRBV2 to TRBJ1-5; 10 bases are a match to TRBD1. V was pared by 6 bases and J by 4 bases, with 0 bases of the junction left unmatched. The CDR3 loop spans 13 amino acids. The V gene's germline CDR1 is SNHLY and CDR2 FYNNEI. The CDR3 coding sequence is TGTGCCAGCAGGGGACAGGGGAATCAGCCCCAGCATTTT. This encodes CASRGQGNQPQHF.

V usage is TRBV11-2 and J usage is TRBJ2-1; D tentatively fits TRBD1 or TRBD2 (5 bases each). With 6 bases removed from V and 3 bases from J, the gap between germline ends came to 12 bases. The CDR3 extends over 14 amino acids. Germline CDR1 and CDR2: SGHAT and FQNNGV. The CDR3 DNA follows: TGTGCCAGCAGATCTTTGAGGGGCTACAATGAGCAGTTCTTC. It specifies CASRSLRGYNEQFF.